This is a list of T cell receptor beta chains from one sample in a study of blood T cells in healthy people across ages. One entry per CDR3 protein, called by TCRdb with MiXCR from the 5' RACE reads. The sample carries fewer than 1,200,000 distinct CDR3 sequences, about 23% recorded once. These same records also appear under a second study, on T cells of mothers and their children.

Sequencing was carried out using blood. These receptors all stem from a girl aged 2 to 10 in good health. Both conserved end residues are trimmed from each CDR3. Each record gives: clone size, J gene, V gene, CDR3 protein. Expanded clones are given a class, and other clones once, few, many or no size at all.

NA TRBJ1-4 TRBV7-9 ASSLEVGRGLF
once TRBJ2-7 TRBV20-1 SAQPPGTFYEQY
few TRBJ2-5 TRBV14 ASSHLAGGGETQY
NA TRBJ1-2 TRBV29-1 SVGRRDYGYT
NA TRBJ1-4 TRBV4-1 ASSQVGVTNEKLF
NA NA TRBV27 ASSPYGQPYEQY
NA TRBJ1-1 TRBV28 ASSPTHTYSTEAF
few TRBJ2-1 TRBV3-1 ASSPLAGGIFEQF
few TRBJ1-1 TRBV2 ASSFDSLNTEAF
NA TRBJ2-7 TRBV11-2 ASSLRLASSYEQY
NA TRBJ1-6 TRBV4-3 ASSHQVDRVPLH
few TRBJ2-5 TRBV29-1 SVLVDQREQY
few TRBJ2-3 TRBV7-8 ASSLAGLAGGGNTQY
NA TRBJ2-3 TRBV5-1 ASRGQGGDTQY
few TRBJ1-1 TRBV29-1 SVDFRGEAF
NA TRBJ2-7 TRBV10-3 AIRPTRDHYEQY